The 20 T cell receptor beta chains below come from one sample, sequenced in a study of blood T cell repertoires in COVID-19. Repertoires were generated with immunoSEQ multiplex PCR, while TCRdb's copy carries only in-frame clones and drops some. Of 130,000 or so clones listed, around 77% were seen once; the top ten hold more than 15%. The source material was peripheral blood. The receptors originated from a man in his sixties with active or convalescent COVID-19.

The rearrangement joins TRBV11-3 to TRBJ2-1; D is possibly TRBD2 (5 bases). Germline V lookup: CDR1 SGHNT, CDR2 YENEEA. The CDR3 has 13 amino acids. Trimming left V 4 bases short and J 4 bases short, with 8 bases between. DNA of the CDR3: TGTGCCAGCAGCTCCGGGATTTACAATGAGCAGTTCTTC. It yields the protein CASSSGIYNEQFF.

V gene TRBV18 combines with J gene TRBJ2-6; the match to TRBD1 covers 9 bases. This CDR3 has 17 residues. Germline V CDR1 and CDR2: KGHSH, LQKENI. Unmatched junction bases numbered 8, after V lost 4 bases and J lost 4 bases. This chain's CDR3 is CASSLAGTGTGANVLTF. CDR3 coding DNA: TGTGCCAGCTCACTCGCCGGGACAGGGACCGGGGCCAACGTCCTGACTTTC.

In its sample, this clone was seen once. J is TRBJ2-7 and V is TRBV30, with 12 bases aligning to TRBD1. Germline trimming cut 5 bases from V and 6 bases from J; bases unmatched to any gene: 11. The CDR3 contains 15 residues. Germline V gives CDR1 GTSNPN, CDR2 SVGIG (reference sequence). The CDR3 bases are TGTGCCTGGGCCCTGGGACAGGGGGCGTACGGCGAGCAGTACTTC. Encoded protein: CAWALGQGAYGEQYF.

A single count supports this clone. The chain uses TRBV15 and TRBJ2-1; 7 bases fit TRBD2. V was clipped by 0 bases and J by 1 base; unmatched bases: 3. This CDR3 region has 16 residues. Germline V gene sequence: CDR1 LNHNV, CDR2 YYDKDF (reference sequence). The CDR3 region is CATSRDRLASYNEQFF. CDR3 DNA: TGTGCCACCAGCAGAGATAGACTAGCTTCCTACAATGAGCAGTTCTTC.

The CDR3 here is CASSPNGGTEAFF. As DNA, the CDR3 is TGTGCCAGCTCACCAAATGGGGGGACTGAAGCTTTCTTT. The V call is TRBV18, the J call TRBJ1-1, with D possibly matching TRBD1 (5 bases). Trimming took off 2 bases at V and 5 bases at J, with 9 bases between the two ends. The CDR3 consists of 13 residues. Germline CDR1 and CDR2: KGHSH and LQKENI.

This clone appeared a single time. The chain carries TRBV19 and TRBJ2-1; 8 positions agree with TRBD1. V gave up 4 bases and J gave up 5 bases; unmatched junction bases: 10. This CDR3 comprises 16 residues. The germline V gene encodes CDR1 LNHDA and CDR2 SQIVND (reference sequence). Here the CDR3 DNA reads TGTGCCAGTAGTAGGCAGGGGGCGCGTATTAACAATGAGCAGTTCTTC. Protein product: CASSRQGARINNEQFF.

CDR3 DNA: TGTGCCAGCACCCCCCGGGACAGAAGAACCTACGAGCAGTACTTC. This codes for CASTPRDRRTYEQYF. J is TRBJ2-7 and V is TRBV7-8, with 7 nucleotides matching TRBD1. Germline V gene sequence: CDR1 SGHVS, CDR2 FQNEAQ. The CDR3 sequence is 15 residues long. With V trimmed by 7 bases and J by 2 bases, 11 bases remained unmatched.

V is TRBV25-1 and J is TRBJ1-2, with 10 bases aligning to TRBD1. Unmatched junction bases numbered 2, after V lost 6 bases and J lost 4 bases. CDR1 MGHDK and CDR2 SYGVNS come from the germline V gene. The CDR3 has 13 amino acids. The CDR3 protein is CASRGQGSYGYTF. CDR3 coding DNA: TGTGCCAGCAGGGGACAGGGGAGCTATGGCTACACCTTC.

This chain uses TRBV18 with TRBJ2-5; D is perhaps TRBD1 (5 bases). Germline loops: CDR1 KGHSH, CDR2 LQKENI. There are 14 residues in the CDR3. V was clipped by 3 bases and J by 1 base, with 9 bases between them. The CDR3 DNA reads TGTGCCAGCTCACCTCAGGGCACCCAAGAGACCCAGTACTTC. Translation gives CASSPQGTQETQYF.

V and J are TRBV28 and TRBJ2-7, with 10 bases identical to TRBD1. The CDR3 spans 15 residues. Per germline, CDR1 MDHEN and CDR2 SYDVKM. The V segment lost 5 bases and the J segment 5 bases; nucleotides outside the gene matches: 9. The CDR3 DNA reads TGTGCCAGCAGTCCGGGACAGGGGTCCCCTCACGAGCAGTACTTC. Its protein is CASSPGQGSPHEQYF.

The chain recombines TRBV6-5 with TRBJ2-3, with TRBD1 identical over 7 bases. In germline, CDR1 is MNHEY, CDR2 SVGAGI. The CDR3 sequence is 15 residues long. With V trimmed by 8 bases and J by 4 bases, 12 bases remained unmatched. The chain's CDR3 is CASSQGSLWADTQYF. The CDR3 DNA is TGTGCCAGCTCACAGGGGTCCCTATGGGCAGATACGCAGTATTTT.

CDR3 protein: CASSEAPKETSGRVYNEQFF. The CDR3 DNA sequence: TGTGCCAGCAGCGAGGCCCCAAAGGAGACTAGCGGGAGGGTTTACAATGAGCAGTTCTTC. The chain has TRBV9 and TRBJ2-1; 14 bases map to TRBD2. Unmatched junction bases numbered 15, after V lost 3 bases and J lost 4 bases. Germline V CDR1 and CDR2: SGDLS, YYNGEE. The CDR3 contains 20 residues.

This clone came up a few times. The chain recombines TRBV27 with TRBJ2-1; 15 bases are a match to TRBD2. The CDR3 has 15 residues. The V gene end was trimmed by 5 bases and the J gene end by 6 bases; junction bases not matched to a gene: 2. CDR1 MNHEY and CDR2 SMNVEV come from the germline V gene (reference sequence). The CDR3 DNA reads TGTGCCAGCAGTGGACTAGCGGGAGGGATCAATGAGCAGTTCTTC. Amino acid sequence: CASSGLAGGINEQFF.

This clone was picked up a small number of times. The chain links TRBV6-5 to TRBJ2-3, with unresolved D. The CDR3 length is 14 residues. Per germline, CDR1 MNHEY and CDR2 SVGAGI. V shed 4 bases and J shed 3 bases, with 11 bases lying between them. This CDR3 is CASSFLTRTDTQYF. The CDR3 coding sequence is TGTGCCAGCAGTTTCCTTACGAGGACAGATACGCAGTATTTT.

The rearrangement links TRBV14 to TRBJ1-1; unclear D gene. Germline CDR1 and CDR2: SGHDN and FVKESK. Trimming took off 1 base at V and 4 bases at J, with 10 bases between the two ends. The CDR3 has 14 residues. CDR3 bases: TGTGCCAGCAGCCAAGGAGCATGGAGCACTGAAGCTTTCTTT. It specifies CASSQGAWSTEAFF.

This clone is a singleton in its sample. The rearrangement links TRBV19 to TRBJ1-1; possible D gene TRBD1, 5 bases. Germline V gene data show CDR1 as LNHDA and CDR2 as SQIVND (reference sequence). Trimming pared 5 bases from V and 2 bases from J, leaving 15 bases between. The CDR3 runs 15 residues. This CDR3 reads CASSVEGEINTEAFF. CDR3 DNA sequence: TGTGCCAGTAGTGTGGAAGGGGAAATAAACACTGAAGCTTTCTTT.

This chain connects TRBV6-2 or TRBV6-3 to TRBJ2-7; 12 bases line up with TRBD2. The CDR3 runs to 15 residues. Losses at the gene ends were 2 bases for V and 7 bases for J; bases not matched to a gene: 6. Germline V lookup: CDR1 MNHEY, CDR2 SVGEGT. CDR3 nucleotide sequence: TGTGCCAGCAGTTACCTCGCTAGCGGGAGGGGGGAGCAGTACTTC. Its protein product is CASSYLASGRGEQYF.

The chain employs TRBV28 and TRBJ2-1; TRBD1 matches 9 bases. The CDR3 is made up of 14 amino acids. V gave up 2 bases and J gave up 9 bases; unmatched junction bases: 5. In germline, CDR1 is MDHEN, CDR2 SYDVKM. The CDR3 DNA sequence: TGTGCCAGCAGTTTACTCGACAGGGGGATTGAGCAGTTCTTC. Translating gives CASSLLDRGIEQFF.

This clone was counted a single time. The CDR3 DNA follows: TGCAGTGCTAGAACTGTGGAGACCCAGTACTTC. Translated, it gives CSARTVETQYF. J is TRBJ2-5 and V is TRBV20-1; D uncertain. The V and J ends lost 2 bases and 5 bases respectively, with 6 bases between them. This CDR3 spans 11 amino acids. Germline assignment: CDR1 DFQATT and CDR2 SNEGSKA (reference sequence).

The chain links TRBV6-5 to TRBJ2-7, with TRBD2 as a possible D gene (5 bases). The germline V gene encodes CDR1 MNHEY and CDR2 SVGAGI. V lost 6 bases to trimming and J lost 7 bases, with 16 bases between them. CDR3 length equals 13 residues. The DNA of the CDR3 is TGTGCCAGCAGGCGAACAGAAACGGGAGAGCAGTACTTC. Translating gives CASRRTETGEQYF.